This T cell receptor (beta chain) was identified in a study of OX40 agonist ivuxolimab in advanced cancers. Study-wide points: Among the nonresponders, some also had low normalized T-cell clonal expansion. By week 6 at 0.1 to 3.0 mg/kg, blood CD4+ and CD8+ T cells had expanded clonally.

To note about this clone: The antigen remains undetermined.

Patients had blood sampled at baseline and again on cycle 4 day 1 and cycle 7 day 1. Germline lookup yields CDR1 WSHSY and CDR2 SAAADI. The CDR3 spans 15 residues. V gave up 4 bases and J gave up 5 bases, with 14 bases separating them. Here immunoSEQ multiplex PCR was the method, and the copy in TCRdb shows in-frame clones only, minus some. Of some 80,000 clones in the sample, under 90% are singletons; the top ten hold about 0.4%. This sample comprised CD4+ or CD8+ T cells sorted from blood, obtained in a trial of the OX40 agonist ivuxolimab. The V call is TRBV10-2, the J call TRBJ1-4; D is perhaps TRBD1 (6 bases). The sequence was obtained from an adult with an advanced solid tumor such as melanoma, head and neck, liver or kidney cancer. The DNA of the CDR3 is TGCGCCAGCAGTGTGGCGGGGACACCAAATGAAAAACTGTTTTTT. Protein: CASSVAGTPNEKLFF.